The 30 T cell receptor beta chains below were found in one sample sequenced in a study of beta chain features in type 1 diabetes. Expressed TCRB transcripts were sequenced after all isolated RNA was converted to cDNA. Generated by immunoSEQ multiplex PCR, the TCRdb table keeps only in-frame clones and is missing some. The table lists hundreds of thousands of clones, about 30% of them singletons. The sequencing sample was made of naive CD4+ T cells from blood. Every receptor here comes from a man aged 18 to 30 in good health.

V and J are TRBV6-5 and TRBJ2-7, with D perhaps TRBD2 (6 bases). Per the germline V gene, CDR1 is MNHEY and CDR2 is SVGAGI. This CDR3 contains 13 residues. Trimming pared 5 bases from V and 3 bases from J, leaving 11 bases between. This CDR3 is CASSPGSLYEQYF. The CDR3 bases are TGTGCCAGCAGTCCCGGGAGTCTCTACGAGCAGTACTTC.

This clone was recorded a few times. The chain uses TRBV27 and TRBJ2-3; 9 bases fit TRBD1. The J segment lost 4 bases and the V segment lost 3 bases, leaving 2 bases of the junction unmatched. The CDR3 has 14 residues. Looked up from germline, CDR1 is MNHEY and CDR2 is SMNVEV (reference sequence). The CDR3 protein is CASSFRDRADTQYF. The CDR3 region has the DNA TGTGCCAGCAGTTTCCGGGACAGGGCAGATACGCAGTATTTT.

This clone turned up a few times. The chain couples TRBV6-6 to TRBJ2-1; TRBD2 matches at 7 bases. The CDR3 is 15 residues long. J gave up 0 bases and V 6 bases, and 5 bases lay outside the gene matches. Germline loops: CDR1 MNHNY, CDR2 SVGAGI (reference sequence). The CDR3 is CASRPAGSSYNEQFF. DNA of the CDR3: TGTGCCAGCAGGCCAGCGGGAAGCTCCTACAATGAGCAGTTCTTC.

This chain links TRBV4-2 with TRBJ1-5; D remains ambiguous. CDR3 length: 15 residues. CDR1 LGHNA and CDR2 YNFKEQ come from the germline V gene. The V and J ends lost 0 bases and 4 bases respectively, with 10 bases between them. The CDR3 DNA reads TGTGCCAGCAGCCAAGACAGGTATTTAAATCAGCCCCAGCATTTT. Protein: CASSQDRYLNQPQHF.

This clone occurred a few times. V gene TRBV6-6 combines with J gene TRBJ2-5; D may be TRBD2 (6 bases). CDR1 is MNHNY, CDR2 SVGAGI, per germline (reference sequence). The CDR3 is 12 amino acids. V was shortened by 6 bases and J by 5 bases, with 10 bases between the two germline ends. CDR3 amino acids: CASRSGGETQYF. The DNA for the CDR3 is TGTGCCAGCAGGTCTGGAGGGGAGACCCAGTACTTC.

This clone was detected a few times. The gene calls are TRBV30 and TRBJ2-1; 11 nucleotides align to TRBD1. Germline V gene lookup returns CDR1 GTSNPN and CDR2 SVGIG (reference sequence). V shed 3 bases and J 6 bases; nucleotides not matched to a gene: 7. CDR3 size: 15 residues. The DNA of the CDR3 is TGTGCCTGGAGCTCCGGACAGGGGGCGGGCAATGAGCAGTTCTTC. Its translation is CAWSSGQGAGNEQFF.

This rearrangement joins TRBV15 to TRBJ1-5, with D possibly TRBD1 on 6 matching bases. The CDR3 consists of 15 residues. V was clipped by 5 bases and J by 4 bases, with 15 bases between them. Germline V gene lookup returns CDR1 LNHNV and CDR2 YYDKDF (reference sequence). The CDR3 here is CATSGGQGRNQPQHF. DNA of the CDR3: TGTGCCACCAGCGGGGGGCAGGGGAGGAATCAGCCCCAGCATTTT.

This clone appeared a few times. The CDR3 here is CSVGGHLQNTEAFF. The CDR3 DNA follows: TGCAGCGTTGGAGGGCATCTACAGAACACTGAAGCTTTCTTT. This chain uses TRBV29-1 with TRBJ1-1, with D unresolved. Germline V lookup: CDR1 SQVTM, CDR2 ANQGSEA. CDR3 size: 14 residues. V was trimmed by 4 bases and J by 1 base, leaving 13 bases between them.

This clone was seen a few times. As DNA, the CDR3 is TGTGCCAGCAGCTTAGTCGGTGGCGGGAGAGGCGAGACCCAGTACTTC. Its translation is CASSLVGGGRGETQYF. The chain couples TRBV7-2 to TRBJ2-5; 7 bases line up with TRBD2. The CDR3 is made up of 16 amino acids. V was pared by 1 base and J by 5 bases, with 10 bases of the junction left unmatched. The germline gives CDR1 SGHTA, CDR2 FQGNSA.

In DNA form, the CDR3 reads TGTGCCAGCAGCGTAGCGGGAGCAGTCGCGCAGTATTTT. Its translation is CASSVAGAVAQYF. This sequence joins TRBV9 and TRBJ2-3, with D tentatively TRBD2 (6 bases). V was cut by 0 bases and J by 10 bases, with 12 bases left in between. This CDR3 has 13 residues. The germline gives CDR1 SGDLS, CDR2 YYNGEE.

The genes are TRBV7-2 and TRBJ2-7; TRBD1 might be the D (5 bases). Germline assignment: CDR1 SGHTA and CDR2 FQGNSA. The length of the CDR3 is 14 residues. V lost 2 bases, J lost 6 bases, and 14 bases lay in between. The CDR3: CASSLLQVSGEQYF. The CDR3 DNA sequence: TGTGCCAGCAGCTTATTACAGGTATCGGGCGAGCAGTACTTC. Full variable domain (outside the CDR3, taken from reference TRBV7-2 and TRBJ2-7): GAGVSQSPSNKVTEKGKDVELRCDPISGHTALYWYRQSLGQGLEFLIYFQGNSAPDKSGLPSDRFSAERTGGSVSTLTIQRTQQEDSAVYLCASSLLQVSGEQYFGPGTRLTVT.

This rearrangement joins TRBV2 to TRBJ1-3; D possibly corresponds to TRBD1 (5 bases). The CDR3 is made up of 16 amino acids. Germline V gene lookup returns CDR1 SNHLY and CDR2 FYNNEI. V dropped 1 base and J dropped 4 bases, with 14 bases sitting between them. The CDR3 sequence is CASSEGRTSGGNTIYF. The CDR3 nucleotides are TGTGCCAGCAGTGAAGGAAGGACATCTGGCGGAAACACCATATATTTT.

This chain uses TRBV18 with TRBJ2-1, with a tentative D call TRBD2 (5 bases). There are 15 residues in the CDR3. The germline CDR1 and CDR2 sequences are KGHSH and LQKENI. V dropped 0 bases and J dropped 0 bases, with 6 bases sitting between them. In DNA form, the CDR3 reads TGTGCCAGCTCACCACCGCTAGCCTCCTACAATGAGCAGTTCTTC. Translated, it gives CASSPPLASYNEQFF.

V and J are TRBV25-1 and TRBJ2-5; 8 nucleotides agree with TRBD1. J was trimmed by 2 bases and V by 6 bases; bases with no gene match: 8. This CDR3 contains 15 residues. Germline V gene lookup returns CDR1 MGHDK and CDR2 SYGVNS. The CDR3 is CASSDLGQGQETQYF. The CDR3 nucleotides read TGTGCCAGCAGCGACCTAGGACAGGGACAAGAGACCCAGTACTTC.

CDR3 region: CASSPGHPLYEQYF. CDR3 nucleotides: TGTGCCAGCTCACCGGGACACCCCCTCTACGAGCAGTACTTC. V gene TRBV18 combines with J gene TRBJ2-7; TRBD1 is a possible D gene (6 bases). The CDR3 consists of 14 residues. Germline CDR1 KGHSH, CDR2 LQKENI. V was shortened by 3 bases and J by 3 bases, with 12 bases between the two germline ends.

This clone was seen more than once but under ten times. The chain joins TRBV18 to TRBJ2-5; D is uncertain. CDR3 length equals 14 residues. V was cut by 0 bases and J by 3 bases, with 8 bases left in between. CDR1 is KGHSH and CDR2 is LQKENI in the germline V gene. The CDR3 nucleotides read TGTGCCAGCTCACCACCCGGCAGGAAAGAGACCCAGTACTTC. This encodes CASSPPGRKETQYF.

The rearrangement links TRBV25-1 to TRBJ2-1; maybe TRBD2 (5 bases). V gave up 9 bases and J gave up 0 bases, with 15 bases separating them. The CDR3 covers 15 residues. The germline CDR1 and CDR2 sequences are MGHDK and SYGVNS. In DNA form, the CDR3 reads TGTGCCAGTTCTCCGGACTTCGGCTCCTACAATGAGCAGTTCTTC. Protein sequence: CASSPDFGSYNEQFF. The entire variable domain, with the rest obtained from reference TRBV25-1 and TRBJ2-1, is as follows: EADIYQTPRYLVIGTGKKITLECSQTMGHDKMYWYQQDPGMELHLIHYSYGVNSTEKGDLSSESTVSRIRTEHFPLTLESARPSHTSQYLCASSPDFGSYNEQFFGPGTRLTVL.

The chain uses TRBV18 and TRBJ2-1; the D is unclear. Germline V lookup: CDR1 KGHSH, CDR2 LQKENI. Trimming took off 6 bases at V and 8 bases at J, with 8 bases between the two ends. The CDR3 extends over 11 amino acids. Written as DNA, the CDR3 is TGTGCCAGCTCCCAGTCCGATGAGCAGTTCTTC. This sequence encodes CASSQSDEQFF.

V gene TRBV29-1 combines with J gene TRBJ2-6; 8 nucleotides match TRBD1. This CDR3 spans 15 amino acids. Germline assignment: CDR1 SQVTM and CDR2 ANQGSEA. The V gene end was trimmed by 5 bases and the J gene end by 0 bases; junction bases not matched to a gene: 3. CDR3 coding DNA: TGCAGCGTTTCAGGGGGCACCTCTGGGGCCAACGTCCTGACTTTC. Its translation is CSVSGGTSGANVLTF.

The V call is TRBV5-4, the J call TRBJ2-3; TRBD1 or TRBD2 may be the D gene (5 bases each). Germline values: CDR1 SGHNT, CDR2 YYREEE (reference sequence). Trimming took off 4 bases at V and 2 bases at J, with 17 bases between the two ends. The CDR3 runs to 16 residues. CDR3 DNA sequence: TGTGCCAGCAGCACCGAACCGGGACGGGTCACAGATACGCAGTATTTT. Protein sequence: CASSTEPGRVTDTQYF.

The chain links TRBV5-4 to TRBJ2-4; D gene ambiguous. The CDR3 totals 17 residues. Germline-derived CDR1 and CDR2 are SGHNT and YYREEE (reference sequence). Trimming took 0 bases from V and 0 from J, leaving 13 bases between them. Here the CDR3 DNA reads TGTGCCAGCAGCTTGGGTATTCCGGGCCGAGCCAAAAACATTCAGTACTTC. Translated: CASSLGIPGRAKNIQYF.

This clone was counted between two and nine times. The J gene is TRBJ2-7, the V gene TRBV19, with D possibly matching TRBD2 (5 bases). Germline CDR1 LNHDA, CDR2 SQIVND (reference sequence). The CDR3 extends over 13 amino acids. Trimming took off 6 bases at V and 2 bases at J, with 11 bases between the two ends. CDR3 amino acids: CASSETMAYEQYF. The DNA for the CDR3 is TGTGCCAGTAGCGAGACTATGGCCTACGAGCAGTACTTC.

Concerning this clone: Different DNA sequences within this sample yield the same CDR3. The chain links TRBV9 to TRBJ2-1, with D maybe TRBD2 (6 bases). V was trimmed by 3 bases and J by 0 bases, leaving 10 bases between them. The CDR3 contains 15 residues. Germline CDR1 and CDR2: SGDLS and YYNGEE. In nucleotides, the CDR3 is TGTGCCAGCAGCGCCCGGGACTCCTCCTACAATGAGCAGTTCTTC. It specifies CASSARDSSYNEQFF.

The CDR3: CAWSRGLPSYNEQFF. The CDR3 DNA follows: TGTGCCTGGAGTCGGGGACTACCTTCCTACAATGAGCAGTTCTTC. This chain links TRBV30 with TRBJ2-1; 7 bases map to TRBD2. This CDR3 region has 15 residues. The V segment lost 2 bases and the J segment 1 base; nucleotides outside the gene matches: 5. Germline CDR1 GTSNPN, CDR2 SVGIG (reference sequence). The full variable domain, rest sourced from reference TRBV30 and TRBJ2-1, is SQTIHQWPATLVQPVGSPLSLECTVEGTSNPNLYWYRQAAGRGLQLLFYSVGIGQISSEVPQNLSASRPQDRQFILSSKKLLLSDSGFYLCAWSRGLPSYNEQFFGPGTRLTVL.

CDR3 residues: CASSWTSGYEQYF. The CDR3 DNA reads TGCGCCAGCAGCTGGACCTCGGGTTACGAGCAGTACTTC. The chain couples TRBV5-1 to TRBJ2-7; D not certain. The CDR3 extends over 13 amino acids. The germline CDR1 and CDR2 sequences are SGHRS and YFSETQ. The V gene lost 3 bases and the J gene lost 4 bases, with 11 bases spanning the gap.

J is TRBJ2-5 and V is TRBV7-2; 9 nucleotides agree with TRBD1. The germline V gene encodes CDR1 SGHTA and CDR2 FQGNSA. This CDR3 comprises 14 residues. V was pared by 4 bases and J by 5 bases, with 5 bases of the junction left unmatched. As DNA, the CDR3 is TGTGCCAGCAGCTCACAGGGGGCGGGCGAGACCCAGTACTTC. Translation: CASSSQGAGETQYF.

This clone was recorded a few times. This sequence joins TRBV30 and TRBJ1-2; D remains ambiguous. CDR1 and CDR2 (germline): GTSNPN, SVGIG (reference sequence). There are 13 residues in the CDR3. V dropped 0 bases and J dropped 3 bases, with 8 bases sitting between them. The CDR3 region is CAWSVMAYYGYTF. The CDR3, as DNA: TGTGCCTGGAGTGTGATGGCATACTATGGCTACACCTTC.

A few counts support this clone. Other DNA sequences within the sample encode an identical CDR3. The chain carries TRBV30 and TRBJ2-7, with D possibly being TRBD1 (5 bases). Deletions cut 0 bases from V and 1 base from J, with 7 bases between. The germline V gene encodes CDR1 GTSNPN and CDR2 SVGIG (reference sequence). This CDR3 has 13 amino acids. The CDR3 here is CAWSVDRSYEQYF. DNA for the CDR3: TGTGCCTGGAGTGTTGACAGATCCTACGAGCAGTACTTC.

About this clone itself: At one end, the junction sequence differs from germline, possibly due to a read error. This sequence joins TRBV7-2 and TRBJ1-4; a weak D match, TRBD1 (5 bases). Germline CDR1 is SGHTA and CDR2 is FQGNSA. The CDR3 has 14 amino acids. Here the CDR3 DNA reads TGTGCCAGCAGCTTTCAGGCAGGGAATGTAAAACTGTTTTTT. Protein product: CASSFQAGNVKLFF.

This clone has a single count. The rearrangement links TRBV7-6 to TRBJ2-1, with 8 bases that match TRBD2. This CDR3 spans 15 amino acids. Germline values: CDR1 SGHVS, CDR2 FNYEAQ. With 1 base clipped from V and 4 bases from J, the junction kept 3 bases outside the gene matches. For the CDR3, the DNA is TGTGCCAGCAGCTTAGTCACTAGCGGATACAATGAGCAGTTCTTC. This encodes CASSLVTSGYNEQFF. Drawing the rest from reference TRBV7-6 and TRBJ2-1, the complete variable domain is GAGVSQSPRYKVTKRGQDVALRCDPISGHVSLYWYRQALGQGPEFLTYFNYEAQQDKSGLPNDRFSAERPEGSISTLTIQRTEQRDSAMYRCASSLVTSGYNEQFFGPGTRLTVL.